This is a list of T cell receptor beta chains from one sample in a study of blood T cell repertoires in COVID-19. The repertoire was sequenced with immunoSEQ multiplex PCR; TCRdb's copy has only in-frame clones and lacks some. The sample records about 180,000 clones, 75% to 90% being singletons. Sequenced input: PBMCs or T cells enriched from blood (not recorded which). These receptors were obtained from a man aged 35-49 years who had recovered from COVID-19. Both conserved end residues are part of each CDR3. The order of the fields is V gene, J gene, clone size, D gene, CDR3 DNA, CDR3 protein. A D gene is named only where the DNA matches it firmly. Where a row states a size, it is once, few, many or the class of an expanded clone; other rows omit it.

>TRBV10-3|TRBJ2-7|NA|NA
TGTGCCATCAGCATTACACAGGGAGCTGACGAGCAGTACTTC
CAISITQGADEQYF
>TRBV3-1/TRBV3-2|TRBJ2-1|NA|TRBD1
TGTGCCAGCAGCTATTACGACAGGGAAGGAGTCGATGAGCAGTTCTTC
CASSYYDREGVDEQFF
>TRBV6-5|TRBJ2-7|NA|TRBD1
TGTGCCACGGGACAGGCCTTATCCTACGAGCAGTACTTC
CATGQALSYEQYF
>TRBV5-8|TRBJ2-7|NA|TRBD1
TGTGCCAGCAGCTTGATTCTGGGACAGGGGGCCTCCTACGAGCAGTACTTC
CASSLILGQGASYEQYF
>TRBV6-4|TRBJ2-3|NA|TRBD2
TGTGCCAGCACCAGCGGGAGGGCAGATACGCAGTATTTT
CASTSGRADTQYF
>TRBV18|TRBJ2-5|few|NA
TGTGCCAGCTCACCACCAACGGGGAACCCCCAGTACTTC
CASSPPTGNPQYF
>TRBV4-1|TRBJ2-5|NA|TRBD2
TGCGCCAGCAGCCCTTCCGCGGGGGACCAAGAGACCCAGTACTTC
CASSPSAGDQETQYF
>TRBV15|TRBJ1-1|NA|NA
TGTGCCACCAGCGGCGTGGGCGCTGAAGCTTTCTTT
CATSGVGAEAFF
>TRBV7-9|TRBJ1-5|NA|NA
TGTGCCAGCAGCTTAGCGTGGCCTGATAGCAATCAGCCCCAGCATTTT
CASSLAWPDSNQPQHF
>TRBV5-5|TRBJ2-7|NA|NA
TGTGCCAGCAGTTTGTCAGTAACCTCCTACGAGCAGTACTTC
CASSLSVTSYEQYF
>TRBV28|TRBJ1-2|NA|NA
TGTGCCACCTCATGGGACACGCGCCATGGCTACACCTTC
CATSWDTRHGYTF
>TRBV2|TRBJ1-1|NA|TRBD1
TGTGCCAGCAGTGATCGGACAGGGAGTTTAAACACTGAAGCTTTCTTT
CASSDRTGSLNTEAFF
>TRBV28|TRBJ1-1|NA|TRBD1
TGTGCCAGCAGTTCTCCTACCAGACAGGGCATTGAAGCTTTCTTT
CASSSPTRQGIEAFF